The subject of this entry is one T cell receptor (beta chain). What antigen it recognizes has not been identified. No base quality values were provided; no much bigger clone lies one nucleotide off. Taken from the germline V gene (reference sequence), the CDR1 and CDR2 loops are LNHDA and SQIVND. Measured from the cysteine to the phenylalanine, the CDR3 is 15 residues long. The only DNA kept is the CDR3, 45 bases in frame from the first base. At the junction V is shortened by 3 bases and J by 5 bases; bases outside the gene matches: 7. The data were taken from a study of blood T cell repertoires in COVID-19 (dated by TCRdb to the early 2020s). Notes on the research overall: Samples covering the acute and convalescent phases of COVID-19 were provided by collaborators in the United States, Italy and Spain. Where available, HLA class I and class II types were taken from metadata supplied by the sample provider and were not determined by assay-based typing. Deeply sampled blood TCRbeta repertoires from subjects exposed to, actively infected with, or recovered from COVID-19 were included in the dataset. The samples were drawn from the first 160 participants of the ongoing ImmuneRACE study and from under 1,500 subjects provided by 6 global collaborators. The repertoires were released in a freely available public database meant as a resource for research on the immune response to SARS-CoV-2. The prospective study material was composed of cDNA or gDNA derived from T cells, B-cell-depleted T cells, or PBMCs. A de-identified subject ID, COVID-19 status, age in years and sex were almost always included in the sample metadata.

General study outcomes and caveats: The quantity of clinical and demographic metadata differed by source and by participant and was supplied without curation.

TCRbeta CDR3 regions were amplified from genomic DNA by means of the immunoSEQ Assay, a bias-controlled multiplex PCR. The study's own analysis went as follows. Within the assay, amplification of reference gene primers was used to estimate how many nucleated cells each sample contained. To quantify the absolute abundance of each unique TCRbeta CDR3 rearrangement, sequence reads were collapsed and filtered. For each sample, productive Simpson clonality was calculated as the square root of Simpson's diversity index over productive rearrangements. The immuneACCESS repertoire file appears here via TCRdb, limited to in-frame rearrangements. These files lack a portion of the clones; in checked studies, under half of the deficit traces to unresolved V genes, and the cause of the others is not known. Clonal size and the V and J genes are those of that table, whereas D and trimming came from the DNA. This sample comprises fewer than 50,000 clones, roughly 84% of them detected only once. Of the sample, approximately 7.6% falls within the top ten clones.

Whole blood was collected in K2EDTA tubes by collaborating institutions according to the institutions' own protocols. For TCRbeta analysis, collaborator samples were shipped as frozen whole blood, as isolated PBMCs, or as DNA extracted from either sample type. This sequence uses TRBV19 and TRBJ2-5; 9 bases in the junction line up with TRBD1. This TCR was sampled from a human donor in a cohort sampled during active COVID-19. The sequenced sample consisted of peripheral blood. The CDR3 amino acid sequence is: CASSIQDRGGETQYF. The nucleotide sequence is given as TGTGCCAGTAGTATTCAGGACAGGGGTGGGGAGACCCAGTACTTC.